Following are 27 T cell receptor beta chains from one sample sequenced in a study of spatial heterogeneity in lung cancer. From the 5' RACE reads, TCRdb called clonotypes with MiXCR, one entry per CDR3 protein. This sample has more than 30,000 distinct CDR3 sequences, with roughly 5.2% found just once. The time point: sample taken at primary tumor resection. The sample consisted of PBMCs, taken at surgery. These receptors all come from a female donor with early-stage non-small cell lung cancer.

This clonotype was seen ten or more times. This sequence joins TRBV7-9 and TRBJ2-2; tentatively, D is TRBD2 (7 bases). This CDR3 contains 14 residues. Deletions cut 8 bases from V and 4 bases from J, with 14 bases between. Germline CDR1 SEHNR, CDR2 FQNEAQ (reference sequence). The CDR3 region has the DNA TGTGCCAGCCAAACCGGGGGGCCCACCGGGGAGCTGTTTTTT. Its translation is CASQTGGPTGELFF.

This clonotype was seen repeatedly, ten times or more. The chain employs TRBV9 and TRBJ2-1; 7 positions agree with TRBD1. The CDR3 is made up of 13 amino acids. V was pared by 4 bases and J by 3 bases, with 1 base of the junction left unmatched. Germline CDR1 reads SGDLS; CDR2 reads YYNGEE. The CDR3 DNA sequence: TGTGCCAGCAGCCGACAGGGCTACAATGAGCAGTTCTTC. Encoded protein: CASSRQGYNEQFF.

The chain links TRBV19 to TRBJ2-1, with 11 bases identical to TRBD2. The CDR3 has 17 residues. Germline CDR1 is LNHDA and CDR2 is SQIVND (reference sequence). The trim removed 7 bases at V and 7 bases at J, leaving 15 bases unmatched. This CDR3 reads CASTLTIAGGRLNEQFF. Written as DNA, the CDR3 is TGTGCCAGTACACTAACCATAGCGGGGGGGCGACTTAATGAGCAGTTCTTC.

This clonotype was seen a single time. The rearrangement joins TRBV5-6 to TRBJ1-5; maybe TRBD1 (5 bases). Germline CDR1 SGHDT, CDR2 YYEEEE. The V end lost 3 bases, the J end lost 7 bases, and 8 bases lay between the germline ends. The CDR3 contains 12 residues. The CDR3 protein is CASSWGRQPQHF. The CDR3 DNA sequence: TGTGCCAGCAGCTGGGGGAGGCAGCCCCAGCATTTT.

This clonotype was seen at least ten times. This sequence joins TRBV10-2 and TRBJ1-1; D might be TRBD1 (5 bases). Germline lookup yields CDR1 WSHSY and CDR2 SAAADI. The CDR3 extends over 12 amino acids. V dropped 7 bases and J dropped 8 bases, with 14 bases sitting between them. The CDR3 DNA reads TGCGCCAGCACGGGTGGGGCAGAAGAAGCTTTCTTT. Translation: CASTGGAEEAFF.

In its sample, this clonotype was seen many times. The chain has TRBV7-2 and TRBJ2-1; TRBD2 agrees at 8 bases. The CDR3 sequence is 16 residues long. Germline-derived CDR1 and CDR2 are SGHTA and FQGNSA. V was pared by 5 bases and J by 7 bases, with 13 bases of the junction left unmatched. CDR3 DNA: TGTGCCAGCAGCACCACGTTCGGGGGGGCGTGGAATGAGCAGTTCTTC. Its protein is CASSTTFGGAWNEQFF.

This clonotype was counted ten times or more. This rearrangement joins TRBV7-8 to TRBJ2-7; unclear D gene. The CDR3 is 14 residues long. CDR1 and CDR2 from the germline V gene are SGHVS and FQNEAQ. Trimming removed 5 bases from V and 1 base from J, with 12 bases in between. The CDR3 DNA sequence: TGTGCCAGCAGCCCGTTAACCGCTTCCTACGAGCAGTACTTC. Translated, it gives CASSPLTASYEQYF. Filled out from reference TRBV7-8 and TRBJ2-7, the complete variable domain reads GAGVSQSPRYKVAKRGQDVALRCDPISGHVSLFWYQQALGQGPEFLTYFQNEAQLDKSGLPSDRFFAERPEGSVSTLKIQRTQQEDSAVYLCASSPLTASYEQYFGPGTRLTVT.

In regard to this clonotype: A much larger clone differs from this one at a single base, so this may be a read error. This sequence joins TRBV20-1 and TRBJ1-4; perhaps TRBD1 as D (6 bases). Germline loops: CDR1 DFQATT, CDR2 SNEGSKA (reference sequence). The CDR3 loop spans 13 amino acids. CDR3 region: CSALGQLGEKLLF. The CDR3 DNA sequence: TGCAGTGCCCTCGGACAGCTGGGTGAAAAACTGCTTTTT.

This clonotype occurred many times. This chain links TRBV10-1 with TRBJ1-5; D might be TRBD1 (5 bases). CDR3 length: 12 amino acids. CDR1 and CDR2 from the germline V gene are WNHNN and SYGVQD (reference sequence). V was clipped by 1 base and J by 7 bases, with 5 bases between them. CDR3 residues: CASSEWGQPQHF. For the CDR3, the DNA is TGCGCCAGCAGTGAGTGGGGGCAGCCCCAGCATTTT.

The V call is TRBV9, the J call TRBJ2-7, with D perhaps TRBD1 (6 bases). The CDR3 totals 14 residues. Looked up from germline, CDR1 is SGDLS and CDR2 is YYNGEE. Trimming removed 4 bases at V and 0 bases at J, with 11 bases between. In DNA form, the CDR3 reads TGTGCCAGCAGCCCCGGGACACACTCCTACGAGCAGTACTTC. Protein product: CASSPGTHSYEQYF.

In its sample, this clonotype was seen a few times. An end of the junction does not agree with germline; a read error may underlie this. V is TRBV7-8 and J is TRBJ2-5; TRBD1 matches 11 bases. This CDR3 has 15 residues. CDR1 SGHVS and CDR2 FQNEAQ come from the germline V gene. The CDR3 sequence is CASSYSGTGGETQYF. In DNA form, the CDR3 reads TGTGCCAGCAGCTACTCCGGGACAGGGGGAGAGACCCAGTACTTT.

Many counts were recorded for this clonotype. CDR3 in DNA: TGTGCCAGCAGGACAGGGGCGGGCACAGATACGCAGTATTTT. As protein: CASRTGAGTDTQYF. V gene TRBV28 combines with J gene TRBJ2-3, with 8 bases fitting TRBD1. The CDR3 is 14 residues long. In germline, CDR1 is MDHEN, CDR2 SYDVKM. The V gene end was trimmed by 6 bases and the J gene end by 1 base; junction bases not matched to a gene: 3.

There are many counts of this clonotype. CDR3 region: CASRGQGRNEQFF. The CDR3 nucleotides read TGTGCCAGCCGAGGACAGGGGAGAAATGAGCAGTTCTTC. The J gene is TRBJ2-1, the V gene TRBV2, with 9 bases identical to TRBD1. The V segment lost 8 bases and the J segment 7 bases; nucleotides outside the gene matches: 6. This CDR3 comprises 13 residues. Germline-derived CDR1 and CDR2 are SNHLY and FYNNEI.

In this sample, this clonotype turned up many times. The chain is built from TRBV5-1 and TRBJ2-3, with unresolved D. Germline lookup yields CDR1 SGHRS and CDR2 YFSETQ. With 0 bases removed from V and 5 bases from J, the gap between germline ends came to 13 bases. This CDR3 has 15 residues. CDR3 sequence reads: CASSLVVGQGDTQYF. Here the CDR3 DNA reads TGCGCCAGCAGCTTGGTGGTTGGGCAAGGAGATACGCAGTATTTT.

This clonotype appeared many times. The rearrangement links TRBV7-2 to TRBJ1-4, with TRBD1 as a possible D gene (5 bases). V was shortened by 5 bases and J by 7 bases, with 14 bases between the two germline ends. The germline V gene encodes CDR1 SGHTA and CDR2 FQGNSA. The CDR3 is 14 residues long. The CDR3 region has the DNA TGTGCCAGCAGCCCAACCAGGGACGCTGAAAAACTGTTTTTT. It codes for CASSPTRDAEKLFF.

This clonotype was recorded many times. The genes are TRBV2 and TRBJ2-6; a possible D gene is TRBD2 (5 bases). The CDR3 is 16 amino acids. V was clipped by 4 bases and J by 2 bases, with 12 bases between them. In germline, CDR1 is SNHLY, CDR2 FYNNEI. The CDR3 here is CASSVERAAGANVLTF. The CDR3 region has the DNA TGTGCCAGCAGTGTTGAGAGGGCAGCTGGGGCCAACGTCCTGACTTTC.

This clonotype occurred many times. The gene calls are TRBV6-4 and TRBJ2-3, with 12 bases identical to TRBD2. The V segment lost 4 bases and the J segment 1 base; nucleotides outside the gene matches: 0. Germline loops: CDR1 MRHNA, CDR2 SNTAGT. This CDR3 comprises 15 residues. The CDR3 spells CASSGLAGGTDTQYF. CDR3 nucleotide sequence: TGTGCCAGCAGTGGACTAGCGGGGGGCACAGATACGCAGTATTTT.

This clonotype was seen many times. The V call is TRBV2, the J call TRBJ2-7; no reliable D call. Germline V gene lookup returns CDR1 SNHLY and CDR2 FYNNEI. V was pared by 1 base and J by 4 bases, with 14 bases between. This CDR3 comprises 15 residues. In nucleotides, the CDR3 is TGTGCCAGCAGTGAAGGGGCGCTATCTACATACGAGCAGTACTTC. This encodes CASSEGALSTYEQYF.

This clonotype was recorded at least ten times. The chain is built from TRBV19 and TRBJ2-2; perhaps TRBD1 as D (6 bases). CDR3 size: 17 residues. V was shortened by 5 bases and J by 4 bases, with 20 bases between the two germline ends. The germline V gene has CDR1 LNHDA and CDR2 SQIVND (reference sequence). The CDR3 sequence is CASSSYRVSSPTGELFF. The CDR3 DNA reads TGTGCCAGTAGTTCCTACAGGGTATCTTCGCCCACCGGGGAGCTGTTTTTT. The full variable domain, completed using reference TRBV19 and TRBJ2-2, is DGGITQSPKYLFRKEGQNVTLSCEQNLNHDAMYWYRQDPGQGLRLIYYSQIVNDFQKGDIAEGYSVSREKKESFPLTVTSAQKNPTAFYLCASSSYRVSSPTGELFFGEGSRLTVL.

This clonotype was recorded many times. V gene TRBV5-1 combines with J gene TRBJ2-7; D is uncertain. V was pared by 5 bases and J by 0 bases, with 12 bases between. Germline V gene sequence: CDR1 SGHRS, CDR2 YFSETQ. This CDR3 spans 14 amino acids. CDR3 in amino acids: CASRGFQSSYEQYF. DNA for the CDR3: TGCGCCAGCAGGGGGTTCCAGAGCTCCTACGAGCAGTACTTC. The whole variable domain, filled in from reference TRBV5-1 and TRBJ2-7, reads KAGVTQTPRYLIKTRGQQVTLSCSPISGHRSVSWYQQTPGQGLQFLFEYFSETQRNKGNFPGRFSGRQFSNSRSEMNVSTLELGDSALYLCASRGFQSSYEQYFGPGTRLTVT.

Ten or more counts support this clonotype. The chain joins TRBV9 to TRBJ2-1; no clear D. The CDR3 spans 12 residues. Per the germline V gene, CDR1 is SGDLS and CDR2 is YYNGEE. V shed 3 bases and J shed 5 bases, with 6 bases lying between them. CDR3 sequence reads: CASSAFDNEQFF. In DNA form, the CDR3 reads TGTGCCAGCAGCGCCTTTGACAATGAGCAGTTCTTC.

This clonotype was recorded many times. CDR3: CASSLFGLAGEYQETQYF. As DNA, the CDR3 is TGCGCCAGCAGCTTGTTCGGGCTAGCGGGGGAATACCAAGAGACCCAGTACTTC. The chain joins TRBV5-1 to TRBJ2-5; 10 nucleotides align to TRBD2. The CDR3 consists of 18 residues. CDR1 SGHRS and CDR2 YFSETQ come from the germline V gene. V gave up 1 base and J gave up 0 bases; unmatched junction bases: 9.

In its sample, this clonotype was seen many times. V is TRBV21-1 and J is TRBJ1-5. TRBV21-1 is a listed pseudogene. The length of the CDR3 is 19 residues. The CDR3 DNA reads as TGTGCCAGCAGCAAAGCGGCGAGGGACGGGGAACCTCCCGATCAGCCCCAGCATTTT. Translation gives CASSKAARDGEPPDQPQHF.

This clonotype was counted ten times or more. The rearrangement uses TRBV9 and TRBJ1-1, with TRBD1 identical over 10 bases. The germline gives CDR1 SGDLS, CDR2 YYNGEE. J gave up 10 bases and V 0 bases, and 9 bases lay outside the gene matches. The CDR3 spans 15 residues. The CDR3 coding sequence is TGTGCCAGCAGCGTAGCCGCCCCTGGGACAGGGGCAGCTTTCTTT. Its translation: CASSVAAPGTGAAFF.

This clonotype has ten or more counts. This chain links TRBV7-2 with TRBJ1-1; D unclear. V was pared by 5 bases and J by 0 bases, with 4 bases between. Germline V gene lookup returns CDR1 SGHTA and CDR2 FQGNSA. The CDR3 length is 12 residues. The CDR3 nucleotides are TGTGCCAGCAGCGAAATGAACACTGAAGCTTTCTTT. This gives the protein CASSEMNTEAFF.

This clonotype was observed at least ten times. The chain recombines TRBV5-1 with TRBJ2-5; D remains unclear. The CDR3 loop spans 14 amino acids. Trimming left V 0 bases short and J 2 bases short, with 8 bases between. CDR1 is SGHRS, CDR2 YFSETQ, per germline. The CDR3 here is CASSLGSGQETQYF. For the CDR3, the DNA is TGCGCCAGCAGCTTGGGATCGGGTCAAGAGACCCAGTACTTC.

The rearrangement uses TRBV7-8 and TRBJ1-1, with D possibly TRBD1 on 6 matching bases. The length of the CDR3 is 16 residues. V lost 4 bases and J lost 1, with 16 bases in between. Germline V gene lookup returns CDR1 SGHVS and CDR2 FQNEAQ. Written as DNA, the CDR3 is TGTGCCAGCAGCTATCCCATACCGGGACAGAACACTGAAGCTTTCTTT. It codes for CASSYPIPGQNTEAFF. Using reference TRBV7-8 and TRBJ1-1 for the parts outside the CDR3, the full variable domain is GAGVSQSPRYKVAKRGQDVALRCDPISGHVSLFWYQQALGQGPEFLTYFQNEAQLDKSGLPSDRFFAERPEGSVSTLKIQRTQQEDSAVYLCASSYPIPGQNTEAFFGQGTRLTVV.